This T cell receptor (beta chain) emerged from a study of shared clonotypes between healthy human individuals. Broader study findings: Against clonotypes common to all four donors, non-shared ones had lower generation probabilities.

CD45RO negativity and positive selection for CCR7 defined naive CD8 cells, a population that excluded terminally differentiated effector memory CD45RA+ cells. Assay used: immunoSEQ multiplex PCR; TCRdb lists only in-frame clones, some missing. Among 500,000 to 700,000 clones listed, 90% to 95% were seen once. On this clone: Its specificity is not known.

Sequences were obtained from naive CD8+ T cells sorted from blood. The receptor comes from a woman in her 30s in good health.

CDR3: CASSAGTRINEQFF. The CDR3 nucleotides are TGTGCCAGCAGCGCCGGAACTAGGATCAATGAGCAGTTCTTC. The chain is built from TRBV5-6 and TRBJ2-1; D may be TRBD2 (5 bases). Germline CDR1 reads SGHDT; CDR2 reads YYEEEE. CDR3 size: 14 residues. V shed 4 bases and J shed 6 bases, with 14 bases lying between them.